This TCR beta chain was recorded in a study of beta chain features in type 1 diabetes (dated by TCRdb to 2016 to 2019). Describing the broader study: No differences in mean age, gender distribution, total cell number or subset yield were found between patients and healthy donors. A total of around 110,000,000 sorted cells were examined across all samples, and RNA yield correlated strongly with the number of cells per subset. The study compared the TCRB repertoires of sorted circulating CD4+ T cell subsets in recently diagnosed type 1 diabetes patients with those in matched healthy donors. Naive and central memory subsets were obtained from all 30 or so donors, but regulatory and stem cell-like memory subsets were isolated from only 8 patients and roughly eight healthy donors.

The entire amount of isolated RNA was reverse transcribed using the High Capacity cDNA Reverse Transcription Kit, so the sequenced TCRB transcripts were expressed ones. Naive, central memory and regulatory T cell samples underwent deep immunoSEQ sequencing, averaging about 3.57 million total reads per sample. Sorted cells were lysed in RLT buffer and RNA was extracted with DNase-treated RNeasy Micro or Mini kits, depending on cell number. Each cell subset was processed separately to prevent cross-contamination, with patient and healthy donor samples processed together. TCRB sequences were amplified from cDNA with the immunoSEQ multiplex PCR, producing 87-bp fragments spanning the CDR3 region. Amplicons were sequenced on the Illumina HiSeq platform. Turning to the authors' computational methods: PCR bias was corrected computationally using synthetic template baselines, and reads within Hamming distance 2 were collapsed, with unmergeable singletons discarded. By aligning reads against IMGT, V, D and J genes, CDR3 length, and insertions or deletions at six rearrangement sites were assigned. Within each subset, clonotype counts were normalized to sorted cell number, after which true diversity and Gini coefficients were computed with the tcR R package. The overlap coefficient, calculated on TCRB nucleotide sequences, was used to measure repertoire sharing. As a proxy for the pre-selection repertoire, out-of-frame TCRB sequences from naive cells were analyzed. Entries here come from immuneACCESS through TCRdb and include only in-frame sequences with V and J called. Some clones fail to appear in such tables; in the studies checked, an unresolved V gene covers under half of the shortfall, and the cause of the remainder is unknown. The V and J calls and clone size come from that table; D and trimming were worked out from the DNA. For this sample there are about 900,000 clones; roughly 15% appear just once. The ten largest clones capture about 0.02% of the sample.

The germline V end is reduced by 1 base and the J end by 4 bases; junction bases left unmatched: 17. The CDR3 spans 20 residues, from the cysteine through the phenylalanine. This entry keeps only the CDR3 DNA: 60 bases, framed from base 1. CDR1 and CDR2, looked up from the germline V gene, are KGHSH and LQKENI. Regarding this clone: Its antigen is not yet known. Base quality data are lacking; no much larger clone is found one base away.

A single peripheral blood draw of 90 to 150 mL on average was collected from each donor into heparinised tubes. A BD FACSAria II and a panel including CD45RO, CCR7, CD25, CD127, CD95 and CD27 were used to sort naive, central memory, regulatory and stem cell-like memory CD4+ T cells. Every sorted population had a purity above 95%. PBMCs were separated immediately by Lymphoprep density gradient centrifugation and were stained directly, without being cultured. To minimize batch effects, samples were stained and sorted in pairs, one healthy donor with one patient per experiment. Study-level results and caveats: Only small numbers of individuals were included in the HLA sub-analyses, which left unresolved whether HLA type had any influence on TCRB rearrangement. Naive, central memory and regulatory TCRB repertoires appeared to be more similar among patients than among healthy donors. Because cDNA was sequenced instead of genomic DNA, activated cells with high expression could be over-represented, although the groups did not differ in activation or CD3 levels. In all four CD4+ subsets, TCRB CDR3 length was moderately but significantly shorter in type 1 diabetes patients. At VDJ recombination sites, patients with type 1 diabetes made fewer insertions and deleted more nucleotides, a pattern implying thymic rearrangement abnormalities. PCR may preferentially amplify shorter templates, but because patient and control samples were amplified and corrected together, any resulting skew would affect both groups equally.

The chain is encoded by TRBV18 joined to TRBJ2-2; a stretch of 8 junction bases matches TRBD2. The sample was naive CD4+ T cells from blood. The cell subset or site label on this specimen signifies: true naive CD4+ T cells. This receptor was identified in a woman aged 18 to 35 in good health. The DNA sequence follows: TGTGCCAGCTCACCACGAGTGCCACTGGATAGCGGGATCGGCACCGGGGAGCTGTTTTTT. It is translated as CASSPRVPLDSGIGTGELFF.